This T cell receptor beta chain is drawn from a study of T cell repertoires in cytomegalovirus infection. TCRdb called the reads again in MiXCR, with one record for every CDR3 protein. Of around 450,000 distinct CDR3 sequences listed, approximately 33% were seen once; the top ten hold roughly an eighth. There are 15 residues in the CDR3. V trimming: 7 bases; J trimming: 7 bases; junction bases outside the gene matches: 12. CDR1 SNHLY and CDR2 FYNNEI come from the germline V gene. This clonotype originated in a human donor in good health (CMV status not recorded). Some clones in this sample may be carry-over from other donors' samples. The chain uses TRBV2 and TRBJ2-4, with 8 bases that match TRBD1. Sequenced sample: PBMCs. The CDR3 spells CASTMLAGGKNIQYF. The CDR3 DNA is TGTGCCAGCACGATGCTGGCAGGGGGCAAGAACATTCAGTACTTC.